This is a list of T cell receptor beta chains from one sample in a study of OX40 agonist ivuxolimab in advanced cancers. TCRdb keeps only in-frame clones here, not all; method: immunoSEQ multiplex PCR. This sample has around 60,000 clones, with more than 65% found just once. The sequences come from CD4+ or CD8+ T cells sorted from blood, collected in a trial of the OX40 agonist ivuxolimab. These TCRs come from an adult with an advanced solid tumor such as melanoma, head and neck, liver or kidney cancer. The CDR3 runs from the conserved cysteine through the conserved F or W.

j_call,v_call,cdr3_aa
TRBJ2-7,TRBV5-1,CASSSGTGGRYEQYF
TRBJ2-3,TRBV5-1,CASSSWVAGGTDTQYF
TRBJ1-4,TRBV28,CASSPRSRLGEKLFF
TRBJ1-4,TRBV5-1,CASSLALAGEGEKLFF
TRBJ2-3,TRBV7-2,CASSVGRGTQYF
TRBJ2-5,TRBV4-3,CASSQDMTDGETQYF
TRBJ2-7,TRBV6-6,CASGASGSYEQYF
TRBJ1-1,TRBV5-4,CASSLYGTAVTEAFF
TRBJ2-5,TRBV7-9,CASSLGGSQETQYF
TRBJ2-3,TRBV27,CASSLGLAGLVPDTQYF
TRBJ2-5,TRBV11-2,CASSYDRGEAETQYF
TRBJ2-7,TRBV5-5,CASSLPGVEQYF
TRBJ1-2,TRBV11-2,CASSSQEGNYGYTF
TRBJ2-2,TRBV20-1,CSASGGLELFF
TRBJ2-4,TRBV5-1,CASSGGQNIQYF
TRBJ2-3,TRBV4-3,CASSQDISGESTDTQYF
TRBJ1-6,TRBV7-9,CASSLGDGRNSPLHF
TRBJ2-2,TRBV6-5,CASRLAGANTGELFF
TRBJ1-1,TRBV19,CASIKTGGSEAFF
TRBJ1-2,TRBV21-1,CASSKVNRSPPYGYTF
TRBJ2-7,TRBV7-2,CASSLHYTGGYEQYF
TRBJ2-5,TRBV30,CAWSVRETQYF
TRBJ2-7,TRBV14,CASSQDPAFRGAEEQYF
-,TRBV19,CASSTGQGYEQYF
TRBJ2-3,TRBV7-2,CASTQNPTDTQYF
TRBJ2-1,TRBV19,CASSQIGGVRFNEQFF
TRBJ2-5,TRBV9,CASSANGGAETQYF
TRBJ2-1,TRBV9,CASSVLRERGEQFF
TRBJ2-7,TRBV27,CASSSPAYEQYF
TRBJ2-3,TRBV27,CASSPGQQPPTDTQYF
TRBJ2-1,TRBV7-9,CASSPQGGTSYNEQFF
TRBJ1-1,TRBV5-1,CASSLARGQDAFF
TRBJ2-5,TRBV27,CASSSLGTEIQETQYF
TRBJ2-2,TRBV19,CASSLGPSDAGELFF
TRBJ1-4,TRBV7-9,CASSDRQATNEKLFF
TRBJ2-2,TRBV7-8,CASSLLYASGGATGELFF
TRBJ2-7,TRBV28,CASSLEGWAYEQYF
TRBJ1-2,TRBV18,CASSPQRAGMDGYTF
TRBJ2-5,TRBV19,CASSRLTGAAETQYF
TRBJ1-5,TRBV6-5,CASSRQGNQPQHF
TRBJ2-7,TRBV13,CASSFGTGLDEQYF
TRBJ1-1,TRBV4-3,CATSLLANTEAFF
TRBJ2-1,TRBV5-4,CASSSPGLAYNEQFF
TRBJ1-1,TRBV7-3,CASSPSGYMNTEAFF
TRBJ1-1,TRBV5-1,CASSHYNSNTEAFF
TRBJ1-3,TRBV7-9,CASSSPYEGGYLKNTIYF
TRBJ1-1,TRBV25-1,CASSALGYMNTEAFF
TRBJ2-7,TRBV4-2,CASSQTIAGVSYEQYF
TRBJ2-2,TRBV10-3,CAISDQSGGTGELFF
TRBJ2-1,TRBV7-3,CASSPSGGAGNEQFF
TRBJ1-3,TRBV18,CASSPSTLGSGNTIYF